The 30 T cell receptor beta chains listed next were all sequenced from one sample in a study of post-analysis software for immune sequencing data. Antigens of these TCRs are unknown. Tagging with unique molecular identifiers was a feature of the TCR beta cDNA libraries. Via MiXCR, TCRdb re-called the PCR reads, giving one row per CDR3 protein. The table shows 650,000 to 850,000 distinct CDR3 sequences, with roughly 50% occurring only once. Study outcomes and limitations: Among about 5 TRBV segments more frequent in patients than controls were TRBV5-6, TRBV5-1 and TRBV20-1.

Source material: blood. All receptors derive from a girl aged 5 to 17 with multiple sclerosis.

The chain is built from TRBV20-1 and TRBJ2-1, with 7 positions matching TRBD2. This CDR3 contains 15 residues. Trimming cost V 6 bases and J 1 base; bases outside gene matches: 9. Germline loops: CDR1 DFQATT, CDR2 SNEGSKA (reference sequence). DNA for the CDR3: TGCAGTGCCCTCCCTAGCGGAGCTTCCTACAATGAGCAGTTCTTC. Protein product: CSALPSGASYNEQFF.

The chain has TRBV6-2 or TRBV6-3 and TRBJ2-1, with D perhaps being TRBD1 or TRBD2 (6 bases each). Germline V lookup: CDR1 MNHEY, CDR2 SVGEGT. The germline V and J ends were trimmed by 6 bases and 2 bases, with 17 bases remaining between them. The length of the CDR3 is 16 residues. The CDR3 here is CASRPLGGGTYNEQFF. Here the CDR3 DNA reads TGTGCCAGCAGACCCTTAGGGGGAGGAACCTACAATGAGCAGTTCTTC.

The V gene is TRBV12-3 or TRBV12-4, the J gene TRBJ2-7; D is unresolved. The CDR3 is 13 amino acids. Trimming cost V 5 bases and J 5 bases, with 13 bases left between them. CDR3 residues: CASSLSPHHEQYF. Here the CDR3 DNA reads TGTGCCAGCAGTCTCAGCCCCCACCACGAGCAGTACTTC.

To note about this clonotype: One end of the junction varies from germline; a read error may be responsible. V gene TRBV29-1 combines with J gene TRBJ2-1; D gene uncertain. Per germline, CDR1 SQVTM and CDR2 ANQGSEA. The CDR3 is 10 amino acids. CDR3 sequence reads: CGVLYVEQFF. CDR3 in DNA: TGCGGCGTTCTATATGTTGAGCAGTTCTTC.

The V and J genes are TRBV20-1 and TRBJ1-2; TRBD1 might be the D (5 bases). The V gene's germline CDR1 is DFQATT and CDR2 SNEGSKA (reference sequence). Trimming pared 4 bases from V and 2 bases from J, leaving 14 bases between. CDR3 length: 14 residues. DNA for the CDR3: TGCAGTGCTAACTGGGCGGGGGGGAACTATGGCTACACCTTC. Its translation is CSANWAGGNYGYTF.

The V gene is TRBV24-1, the J gene TRBJ2-7; D remains unclear. The length of the CDR3 is 12 residues. Germline CDR1 KGHDR, CDR2 SFDVKD. V lost 5 bases, J lost 2 bases, and 6 bases lay in between. CDR3 DNA sequence: TGTGCCACCAGTGGAAGTACCTACGAGCAGTACTTC. It codes for CATSGSTYEQYF.

This clonotype was seen only a few times. The genes are TRBV7-6 and TRBJ2-7; tentative D call: TRBD2 (6 bases). CDR3 length: 15 residues. V dropped 4 bases and J dropped 6 bases, with 19 bases sitting between them. CDR1 and CDR2 from the germline V gene are SGHVS and FNYEAQ. CDR3 coding DNA: TGTGCCAGCAGCTACCGGGACTCTCCCTCTGGCGAGCAGTACTTC. It specifies CASSYRDSPSGEQYF.

The chain has TRBV6-5 and TRBJ2-4; maybe TRBD1 (5 bases). The CDR3 extends over 13 amino acids. Germline V lookup: CDR1 MNHEY, CDR2 SVGAGI. Trimming stripped 6 bases from V and 4 bases from J, with 10 bases between. The CDR3 region has the DNA TGTGCCAGCAGGGATCGACAGAAAAACATTCAGTACTTC. Translated, it gives CASRDRQKNIQYF.

The gene calls are TRBV5-1 and TRBJ2-7; tentatively, D is TRBD1 or TRBD2 (6 bases each). CDR1 is SGHRS and CDR2 is YFSETQ in the germline V gene. V was shortened by 3 bases and J by 5 bases, with 12 bases between the two germline ends. The CDR3 runs 13 residues. CDR3 sequence: CASSSSGANEQYF. CDR3 DNA: TGCGCCAGCAGCTCCTCGGGGGCGAACGAGCAGTACTTC.

The CDR3 protein is CATSDSSRGATDQPQHF. CDR3 nucleotides: TGTGCCACCAGTGATTCTTCTCGGGGGGCAACCGATCAGCCCCAGCATTTT. This chain links TRBV24-1 with TRBJ1-5, with a weak D call TRBD1 (6 bases). The CDR3 is made up of 17 amino acids. CDR1 KGHDR and CDR2 SFDVKD come from the germline V gene. V gave up 2 bases and J gave up 5 bases, with 18 bases separating them.

This sequence joins TRBV24-1 and TRBJ1-1; D is unclear. Trimming took 4 bases from V and 10 from J, leaving 9 bases between them. CDR3 length: 11 amino acids. Germline V CDR1 and CDR2: KGHDR, SFDVKD. CDR3 amino acids: CATSDGRGAFF. The CDR3 region has the DNA TGTGCCACCAGTGACGGTCGAGGAGCTTTCTTT.

V gene TRBV25-1 combines with J gene TRBJ1-5; TRBD1 matches at 10 bases. Trimming removed 3 bases from V and 5 bases from J; junction bases left unmatched: 4. CDR3 length: 15 residues. Germline-derived CDR1 and CDR2 are MGHDK and SYGVNS. CDR3 nucleotides: TGTGCCAGCAGTGAGGGACAGGGGTTACATCAGCCCCAGCATTTT. Residues: CASSEGQGLHQPQHF.

The chain links TRBV5-1 to TRBJ1-2, with 8 nucleotides matching TRBD1. CDR1 and CDR2 from the germline V gene are SGHRS and YFSETQ. V lost 4 bases, J lost 4 bases, and 9 bases stayed unmatched. The CDR3 loop spans 15 amino acids. CDR3 nucleotide sequence: TGCGCCAGCAGCGCTGGACAGGGTGCCTTCTATGGCTACACCTTC. This translates into CASSAGQGAFYGYTF.

The CDR3 DNA is TGTGCCAGCAACCTTAACCGGGACAGGGGTACAGATACGCAGTATTTT. It codes for CASNLNRDRGTDTQYF. The J gene is TRBJ2-3, the V gene TRBV5-6; 10 bases are shared with TRBD1. Germline CDR1 reads SGHDT; CDR2 reads YYEEEE. V lost 6 bases and J lost 3; bases outside the gene matches: 10. This CDR3 region has 16 residues.

The gene calls are TRBV20-1 and TRBJ2-1, with 10 nucleotides matching TRBD2. V was pared by 6 bases and J by 0 bases, with 11 bases of the junction left unmatched. The germline gives CDR1 DFQATT, CDR2 SNEGSKA (reference sequence). CDR3 length: 17 amino acids. The chain's CDR3 is CSASSGTSASSYNEQFF. CDR3 nucleotide sequence: TGCAGTGCCAGTTCCGGGACTAGCGCCAGCTCCTACAATGAGCAGTTCTTC.

V gene TRBV9 combines with J gene TRBJ2-5; weak D call: TRBD2 (5 bases). Trimming left V 0 bases short and J 11 bases short, with 17 bases between. The CDR3 runs 14 residues. Germline V CDR1 and CDR2: SGDLS, YYNGEE. CDR3 residues: CASSVVGGSDEQYF. The CDR3 bases are TGTGCCAGCAGCGTAGTTGGAGGTTCCGATGAGCAGTACTTC. Full variable domain (missing parts from reference TRBV9 and TRBJ2-5): DSGVTQTPKHLITATGQRVTLRCSPRSGDLSVYWYQQSLDQGLQFLIQYYNGEERAKGNILERFSAQQFPDLHSELNLSSLELGDSALYFCASSVVGGSDEQYFGPGTRLLVL.

The rearrangement uses TRBV29-1 and TRBJ2-7; TRBD1 matches 9 bases. The germline gives CDR1 SQVTM, CDR2 ANQGSEA. This CDR3 contains 12 residues. The V gene end was trimmed by 8 bases and the J gene end by 2 bases; junction bases not matched to a gene: 4. The CDR3 DNA follows: TGCAGCTACCGGGACAGGGCCTACGAGCAGTACTTC. Translation: CSYRDRAYEQYF.

V gene TRBV20-1 combines with J gene TRBJ2-3; 7 bases align to TRBD1. From germline, CDR1 is DFQATT and CDR2 SNEGSKA (reference sequence). This CDR3 comprises 11 residues. V gave up 5 bases and J gave up 8 bases; unmatched junction bases: 4. In nucleotides, the CDR3 is TGCAGTGCTTCGAGACAGGGTACGCAGTATTTT. It translates to CSASRQGTQYF.

This clonotype appeared a few times. This sequence joins TRBV7-3 and TRBJ1-1, with D possibly being TRBD1 (6 bases). The CDR3 totals 14 residues. Germline V gives CDR1 SGHTA, CDR2 FQGTGA. V was shortened by 5 bases and J by 6 bases, with 16 bases between the two germline ends. The CDR3 region has the DNA TGTGCCAGCAGCCGCACAGGGAACGGGGCTGAAGCTTTCTTT. Its protein product is CASSRTGNGAEAFF.

This clonotype was seen a few times. The rearrangement uses TRBV12-3 or TRBV12-4 and TRBJ2-1, with 10 bases matching TRBD2. The length of the CDR3 is 15 residues. V shed 6 bases and J 3 bases; nucleotides not matched to a gene: 5. The CDR3 loop reads CASRMSGRDYNEQFF. CDR3 in DNA: TGTGCCAGCAGGATGAGCGGGAGGGACTACAATGAGCAGTTCTTC.

The chain couples TRBV5-5 to TRBJ2-3; TRBD1 is a possible D gene (6 bases). The CDR3 is 17 amino acids. V gave up 1 base and J gave up 2 bases, with 17 bases separating them. Looked up from germline, CDR1 is SGHKS and CDR2 is YYEKEE (reference sequence). The CDR3 DNA is TGTGCCAGCAGCTTGTTCGCCTCAGGGGCTAACACAGATACGCAGTATTTT. This codes for CASSLFASGANTDTQYF.

As regards this clonotype: The CDR3 does not end in the conserved phenylalanine or tryptophan, so this is likely a read error. The DNA is omitted, as the CDR3 cannot be located on it reliably, and the CDR3 follows TCRdb's listing. The chain recombines TRBV29-1 with TRBJ2-1; the tabulated D call, TRBD2, remains unverified against the DNA. The V gene's germline CDR1 is SQVTM and CDR2 ANQGSEA. The CDR3 is 12 residues long, counting both termini. This CDR3 reads CSADPLASGEFL.

This clonotype was detected a few times. This rearrangement joins TRBV4-2 to TRBJ2-1; weak D call: TRBD2 (6 bases). Germline V CDR1 and CDR2: LGHNA, YNFKEQ. Trimming removed 5 bases from V and 10 bases from J, with 15 bases in between. The CDR3 contains 13 residues. CDR3 sequence (DNA): TGTGCCAGCAGCTCCGGGCGGGGCGACGAGCAGTTCTTC. The encoded protein is CASSSGRGDEQFF.

The chain uses TRBV20-1 and TRBJ2-5, with 16 bases matching TRBD2. V was pared by 5 bases and J by 5 bases, with 5 bases of the junction left unmatched. The CDR3 spans 15 residues. The germline gives CDR1 DFQATT, CDR2 SNEGSKA (reference sequence). CDR3 protein: CSAEPGLAGGETQYF. DNA for the CDR3: TGCAGTGCTGAACCGGGACTAGCGGGAGGGGAGACCCAGTACTTC.

There are a few counts of this clonotype. The chain combines TRBV10-3 with TRBJ2-7, with 7 bases fitting TRBD1. The CDR3 runs 15 residues. Germline CDR1 ENHRY, CDR2 SYGVKD. Unmatched junction bases numbered 14, after V lost 11 bases and J lost 1 base. The CDR3 DNA reads TGTGCCGCTAGGCCTCAACAGGGGAATTCCTACGAGCAGTACTTC. Amino acids: CAARPQQGNSYEQYF.

This clonotype was picked up a small number of times. The rearrangement uses TRBV7-2 and TRBJ2-1; 12 bases agree with TRBD2. Germline CDR1 and CDR2: SGHTA and FQGNSA. This CDR3 comprises 19 residues. The ends lost 0 bases at V and 7 bases at J; junction bases unmatched: 13. CDR3 sequence reads: CASSLAGGLAGGIGNEQFF. The DNA for the CDR3 is TGTGCCAGCAGCTTAGCGGGCGGTCTAGCGGGAGGGATAGGGAATGAGCAGTTCTTC.

This clonotype was seen only a few times. The chain employs TRBV20-1 and TRBJ2-7; D might be TRBD1 (7 bases). CDR1 is DFQATT and CDR2 is SNEGSKA in the germline V gene (reference sequence). Trimming cost V 6 bases and J 4 bases, with 16 bases left between them. The CDR3 contains 13 residues. CDR3 sequence (DNA): TGCAGTGCCCGCGGGACAGTATATTACGAGCAGTACTTC. Translating it yields CSARGTVYYEQYF.

This clonotype was observed a handful of times. The chain couples TRBV12-3 or TRBV12-4 to TRBJ1-6; possible D gene TRBD1, 5 bases. V shed 2 bases and J shed 8 bases, with 10 bases lying between them. The CDR3 covers 14 residues. The CDR3 loop reads CASSLRGAHSPLHF. CDR3 nucleotide sequence: TGTGCCAGCAGTTTAAGAGGGGCGCATTCACCCCTCCACTTT.

DNA of the CDR3: TGTGCCAGCAGTTCCCCGGAGCGGGAGCACGATGAGCAGTTCTTC. This translates into CASSSPEREHDEQFF. V gene TRBV12-3 or TRBV12-4 combines with J gene TRBJ2-1, with 8 bases fitting TRBD2. The CDR3 has 15 residues. V lost 4 bases to trimming and J lost 8 bases; unmatched junction nucleotides: 10.

The chain joins TRBV7-9 to TRBJ2-5; D uncertain. Germline assignment: CDR1 SEHNR and CDR2 FQNEAQ (reference sequence). There are 12 residues in the CDR3. The V gene lost 1 base and the J gene lost 11 bases, with 11 bases spanning the gap. The CDR3 sequence: CASSLGNNEQYF. CDR3 coding DNA: TGTGCCAGCAGCTTAGGTAATAATGAGCAGTACTTC.